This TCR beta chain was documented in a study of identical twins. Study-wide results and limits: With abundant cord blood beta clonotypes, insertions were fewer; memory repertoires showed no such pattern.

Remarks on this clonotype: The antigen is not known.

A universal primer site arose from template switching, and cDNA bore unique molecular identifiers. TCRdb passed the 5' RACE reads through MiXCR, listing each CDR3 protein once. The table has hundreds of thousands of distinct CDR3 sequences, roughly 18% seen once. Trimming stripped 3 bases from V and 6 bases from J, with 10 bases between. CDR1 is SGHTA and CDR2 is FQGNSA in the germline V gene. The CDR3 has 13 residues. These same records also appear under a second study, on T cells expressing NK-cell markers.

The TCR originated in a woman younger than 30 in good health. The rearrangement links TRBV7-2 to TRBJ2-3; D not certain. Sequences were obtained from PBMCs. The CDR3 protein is CASSFLFWDTQYF. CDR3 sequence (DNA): TGTGCCAGCAGCTTCTTATTTTGGGATACGCAGTATTTT.